Listed here are 9 T cell receptor beta chains from one sample, sequenced in a study of blood T cells in healthy people across ages. The second PCR ran about 6 to 12 cycles with a sample-barcoded 5' primer and J-beta primers. In TCRdb, the 5' RACE reads were re-called with MiXCR into one record per CDR3 protein. The table shows about 1.7 million distinct CDR3 sequences, with over 25% occurring only once. The sample consisted of blood. The receptors shown here come from a woman aged 25-40 years in good health.

The V and J genes are TRBV6-2 or TRBV6-3 and TRBJ1-5, with TRBD1 identical over 8 bases. Germline V gives CDR1 MNHEY, CDR2 SVGEGT. V was pared by 1 base and J by 5 bases, with 10 bases of the junction left unmatched. The CDR3 length is 17 residues. CDR3 protein: CASSYWAGGPPYQPQHF. The CDR3 DNA is TGTGCCAGCAGTTACTGGGCAGGGGGCCCCCCTTATCAGCCCCAGCATTTT.

The chain is built from TRBV5-1 and TRBJ1-2; no reliable D call. Germline CDR1 is SGHRS and CDR2 is YFSETQ. This CDR3 spans 14 amino acids. Trimming stripped 1 base from V and 3 bases from J, with 10 bases between. CDR3: CASSLLGGHYGYTF. In DNA form, the CDR3 reads TGCGCCAGCAGCTTGTTAGGCGGGCACTATGGCTACACCTTC.

V usage is TRBV20-1 and J usage is TRBJ2-4; maybe TRBD1 (5 bases). Germline assignment: CDR1 DFQATT and CDR2 SNEGSKA (reference sequence). The CDR3 covers 11 residues. Between the trimmed V and J ends, which lost 1 base and 8 bases, there was a span of 6 bases. In DNA form, the CDR3 reads TGCAGTGCTAGAGGACAGCACATTCAGTACTTC. This translates into CSARGQHIQYF.

Note on this clonotype: Being one base from a much bigger clone, this may be a read error. The chain recombines TRBV3-1 with TRBJ1-2, with D unclear. Trimming removed 2 bases from V and 9 bases from J, with 16 bases in between. From germline, CDR1 is LGHDT and CDR2 YNNKEL (reference sequence). There are 14 residues in the CDR3. CDR3 in amino acids: CASSQTGSYGSYTF. The DNA of the CDR3 is TGTGCCAGCAGCCAAACCGGATCCTACGGCAGCTACACCTTC.

The rearrangement joins TRBV7-2 to TRBJ2-1; TRBD1 aligns across 12 bases. The J segment lost 4 bases and the V segment lost 5 bases, leaving 9 bases of the junction unmatched. The germline V gene encodes CDR1 SGHTA and CDR2 FQGNSA. This CDR3 contains 17 residues. The CDR3, as DNA: TGTGCCAGCAGCCGGAATTGGGGACAGGGGGCTTACAATGAGCAGTTCTTC. As protein: CASSRNWGQGAYNEQFF.

This clonotype occurred many times. CDR3 region: CSATLTSLETQYF. The CDR3 DNA sequence: TGCAGCGCGACTCTGACTAGCTTGGAGACCCAGTACTTC. The chain links TRBV29-1 to TRBJ2-5; 7 positions match TRBD2. Losses at the gene ends were 7 bases for V and 5 bases for J; bases not matched to a gene: 10. CDR3 length equals 13 residues. Germline V lookup: CDR1 SQVTM, CDR2 ANQGSEA.

V is TRBV15 and J is TRBJ2-7, with D tentatively TRBD1 (5 bases). Trimming took 4 bases from V and 1 from J, leaving 8 bases between them. The germline V gene has CDR1 LNHNV and CDR2 YYDKDF (reference sequence). This CDR3 is 13 amino acids long. CDR3: CATSNRQSYEQYF. Here the CDR3 DNA reads TGTGCCACCAGCAACAGACAGTCCTACGAGCAGTACTTC.

This clonotype was picked up one time. This may be a read error: a much more frequent sequence differs by one nucleotide. V gene TRBV29-1 combines with J gene TRBJ2-7; 8 bases line up with TRBD1. CDR1 is SQVTM and CDR2 is ANQGSEA in the germline V gene. The CDR3 has 14 residues. The trim removed 5 bases at V and 8 bases at J, leaving 14 bases unmatched. For the CDR3, the DNA is TGCAGCGTTTCACGACAGGGGATAGGCCACAAGCAGTACTTC. Its protein product is CSVSRQGIGHKQYF.

As regards this clonotype: A much larger clone lies a single base off, so this may be a read error. This chain links TRBV10-3 with TRBJ2-7, with a tentative D call TRBD1 (5 bases). The CDR3 is made up of 14 amino acids. Trimming stripped 10 bases from V and 3 bases from J, with 19 bases between. Germline values: CDR1 ENHRY, CDR2 SYGVKD. CDR3 sequence reads: CATDRHVPFYEQYF. Written as DNA, the CDR3 is TGTGCCACCGACAGACACGTTCCATTCTACGAGCAGTACTTC.